What follows are 4 T cell receptor beta chains derived from one specimen sequenced in a study of T cells in Graves' hyperthyroidism and ophthalmopathy. Amplified TCR beta CDR3 regions derived from RNA transcripts. First-round RT-PCR targeting the TCR CDR3 was performed with the HTBI primer set. Using its own MiXCR run on the multiplex PCR reads, TCRdb lists one record per CDR3 protein. The sample has approximately 600,000 distinct CDR3 sequences; about 17% are singletons. The sample comprised blood. These receptors were collected from a woman in her 30s with Graves' hyperthyroidism.

This clonotype was seen many times. The V call is TRBV12-3 or TRBV12-4, the J call TRBJ1-3; D is unresolved. Trimming removed 3 bases at V and 0 bases at J, with 3 bases between. CDR3 length: 13 residues. CDR3 in DNA: TGTGCCAGCAGTTTCAGCTCTGGAAACACCATATATTTT. This encodes CASSFSSGNTIYF.

This clonotype has more than one count but fewer than ten. V gene TRBV11-2 combines with J gene TRBJ1-1, with D unresolved. The germline CDR1 and CDR2 sequences are SGHAT and FQNNGV. The CDR3 is 13 residues long. V lost 1 base, J lost 11 bases, and 14 bases lay in between. The CDR3 DNA reads TGTGCCAGCAGCTTAGGAGCCCAAAAGGGCGCTTTCTTT. This translates into CASSLGAQKGAFF.

This clonotype showed up many times. The chain has TRBV5-5 and TRBJ2-5; D may be TRBD1 or TRBD2 (6 bases each). CDR1 is SGHKS, CDR2 YYEKEE, per germline (reference sequence). Trimming took 3 bases from V and 2 from J, leaving 17 bases between them. The CDR3 spans 16 residues. CDR3 in DNA: TGTGCCAGCAGCTCCTTTGGGGGGCTTGTACAAGAGACCCAGTACTTC. Encoded protein: CASSSFGGLVQETQYF.

This clonotype was seen many times. V and J are TRBV12-3 or TRBV12-4 and TRBJ2-7, with D hard to call. The CDR3 sequence is 13 residues long. Trimming shortened V by 1 base and J by 3 bases, and 7 bases separated the two germline ends. This CDR3 is CASSLGSVYEQYF. Written as DNA, the CDR3 is TGTGCCAGCAGTTTAGGGTCAGTCTACGAGCAGTACTTC.